A single sample is the source of the 2 T cell receptor beta chains below, sequenced in a study of spatial heterogeneity in lung cancer. As to time point: blood at routine non-recurrence follow-up after resection. TCRdb re-derived calls from the 5' RACE reads in MiXCR, one entry per CDR3 protein. The sample lists some 4,500 distinct CDR3 sequences, 20% to 30% seen once, with about 5.7% in the top ten. Sequencing was performed on PBMCs, taken at follow-up. The receptor set was obtained from a male donor with early-stage non-small cell lung cancer.

This clonotype is large (0.1 to 1%). The chain links TRBV12-3 or TRBV12-4 to TRBJ1-4; D is unresolved. Trimming left V 6 bases short and J 0 bases short, with 11 bases between. The CDR3 loop spans 15 amino acids. CDR3 amino acids: CASSPRGSTNEKLFF. CDR3 nucleotide sequence: TGTGCCAGCAGCCCACGGGGATCAACTAATGAAAAACTGTTTTTT.

As concerns this clonotype: A read error may be the cause here, since a much bigger clone is one base away. This chain links TRBV9 with TRBJ2-6; D is undetermined. Germline lookup yields CDR1 SGDLS and CDR2 YYNGEE. The CDR3 extends over 14 amino acids. CDR3 nucleotides: TGTGCCAGCAGCGTCGGCCGTGGGGTCAACGTCCTGACTTTC. This encodes CASSVGRGVNVLTF.